Sequencing of this T cell receptor beta chain was carried out in a study of cytomegalovirus exposure and HLA in healthy donors. As regards this clone: Its antigen is undetermined.

Study-wide findings and caveats: On later analysis, the bulk of CMV-associated TCR beta chains appeared to be HLA-restricted.

The V end was cut by 0 bases, the J end by 1 base, with 6 bases between. CDR1 and CDR2 (germline): LGHNA, YSLEER. The CDR3 covers 15 residues. PCR primers comprised 60 Vbeta and 13 Jbeta primers. Methods used by the authors: It was a later analysis that counted about 80 million unique TCR beta chains, of which approximately 9.9 million were shared. The method was immunoSEQ multiplex PCR; TCRdb's version includes in-frame clones alone and lacks a portion of them. For V, J and clone size, that table is used; D and trimming come from the DNA. The sample lists 120,000 to 150,000 clones; 82% were seen once.

Material: PBMCs. This receptor was taken from a middle-aged woman in good health and CMV-seronegative. The rearrangement links TRBV4-3 to TRBJ2-2, with D hard to call. The DNA for the CDR3 is TGCGCCAGCAGCCAAGAACGAGAGAACACCGGGGAGCTGTTTTTT. Translation gives CASSQERENTGELFF.